The 20 T cell receptor beta chains reported below all come from one sample, sequenced in a study of OX40 agonist ivuxolimab in advanced cancers. Clones were sequenced by immunoSEQ multiplex PCR, and TCRdb holds only the in-frame ones, with some missing. Of about 50,000 clones listed, roughly 85% are singletons. The sequenced sample was CD4+ or CD8+ T cells sorted from blood, obtained in a trial of the OX40 agonist ivuxolimab. These TCRs come from an adult with an advanced solid tumor such as melanoma, head and neck, liver or kidney cancer.

V gene TRBV6-5 combines with J gene TRBJ2-2; D might be TRBD1 (5 bases). Germline assignment: CDR1 MNHEY and CDR2 SVGAGI. With 2 bases removed from V and 1 base from J, the gap between germline ends came to 11 bases. The CDR3 is 16 residues long. CDR3 nucleotides: TGTGCCAGCAGTTACCAAGTCGACAGGAACACCGGGGAGCTGTTTTTT. Its translation: CASSYQVDRNTGELFF.

The chain uses TRBV4-2 and TRBJ1-1, with D tentatively TRBD1 (6 bases). The CDR3 is 16 residues long. V lost 0 bases and J 3 bases, leaving 14 bases between the germline ends. Germline CDR1 LGHNA, CDR2 YNFKEQ. CDR3: CASSQDRGGSDTEAFF. The DNA for the CDR3 is TGTGCCAGCAGCCAAGATAGAGGGGGTTCGGACACTGAAGCTTTCTTT.

The V call is TRBV11-2, the J call TRBJ2-7; the match to TRBD2 covers 8 bases. Germline V gives CDR1 SGHAT, CDR2 FQNNGV. The V and J ends lost 4 bases and 4 bases, in that order; junction bases with no gene match: 9. CDR3 length: 15 amino acids. CDR3 sequence reads: CASSSVPVAGYEQYF. Written as DNA, the CDR3 is TGTGCCAGCAGCTCCGTTCCGGTAGCGGGGTACGAGCAGTACTTC.

The V call is TRBV7-2, the J call TRBJ2-7; the match to TRBD2 covers 13 bases. This CDR3 has 15 amino acids. After removal of 3 bases from V and 3 bases from J, the junction contained 2 bases not matched to a gene. Germline assignment: CDR1 SGHTA and CDR2 FQGNSA. The CDR3 region is CASSLGLAGIYEQYF. CDR3 bases: TGTGCCAGCAGCTTGGGACTAGCGGGAATCTACGAGCAGTACTTC.

The V and J genes are TRBV6-1 and TRBJ2-7; weak D call: TRBD2 (5 bases). V shed 7 bases and J shed 0 bases, with 13 bases lying between them. Germline CDR1 MNHNS, CDR2 SASEGT. CDR3 length equals 14 residues. CDR3 sequence (DNA): TGTGCCAGCACTTCTTGGAGGAGCTCCTACGAGCAGTACTTC. Translating it yields CASTSWRSSYEQYF.

The chain uses TRBV7-6 and TRBJ2-5; D unresolved. Trimming removed 0 bases at V and 5 bases at J, with 13 bases between. Germline loops: CDR1 SGHVS, CDR2 FNYEAQ. The CDR3 runs 15 residues. For the CDR3, the DNA is TGTGCCAGCAGCTTAGCGCTTGGGCAACGCGAGACCCAGTACTTC. Its translation: CASSLALGQRETQYF.

The V gene is TRBV28, the J gene TRBJ2-7; the D is unclear. Germline lookup yields CDR1 MDHEN and CDR2 SYDVKM. V lost 6 bases to trimming and J lost 4 bases, with 10 bases between them. This CDR3 has 12 amino acids. This chain's CDR3 is CASRAGLYEQYF. Here the CDR3 DNA reads TGTGCCAGCAGGGCAGGTTTGTACGAGCAGTACTTC.

CDR3 DNA: TGTGCTAGTGGTTTAGGTGTCTACGAGCAGTACTTC. It specifies CASGLGVYEQYF. V is TRBV12-5 and J is TRBJ2-5; the D is unclear. The end of the DNA aligns better with TRBJ2-7, so the J call may be wrong. This CDR3 has 12 amino acids. Germline V gives CDR1 LGHNT, CDR2 FRNRAP.

The chain couples TRBV9 to TRBJ2-5, with a possible D match to TRBD1 (7 bases). Germline loops: CDR1 SGDLS, CDR2 YYNGEE. The CDR3 runs to 15 residues. Trimming shortened V by 7 bases and J by 5 bases, and 21 bases separated the two germline ends. CDR3 in amino acids: CASSTGEVRSETQYF. CDR3 nucleotides: TGTGCCAGCTCTACAGGGGAGGTACGTTCTGAGACCCAGTACTTC.

CDR3 DNA: TGTGCCAGCAGCTTTGGAGGTGGTTCCGATACGCAGTATTTT. It yields the protein CASSFGGGSDTQYF. V is TRBV5-5 and J is TRBJ2-3; D might be TRBD2 (5 bases). Germline loops: CDR1 SGHKS, CDR2 YYEKEE (reference sequence). V shed 2 bases and J shed 6 bases, with 13 bases lying between them. This CDR3 is 14 amino acids long.

The chain carries TRBV2 and TRBJ2-1; tentatively, D is TRBD2 (6 bases). The V end was cut by 1 base, the J end by 3 bases, with 13 bases between. CDR1 is SNHLY, CDR2 FYNNEI, per germline. The CDR3 contains 16 residues. CDR3 DNA sequence: TGTGCCAGCAGTGAAGAAGGTAGCGGAATCTACAATGAGCAGTTCTTC. Protein: CASSEEGSGIYNEQFF.

By proportion, this clone is hyperexpanded. The DNA of the CDR3 is TGTGCCACCAGCTCCGGGAGTGCCTACAATGAGCAGTTCTTC. Its translation is CATSSGSAYNEQFF. V is TRBV15 and J is TRBJ2-1, with D perhaps TRBD2 (6 bases). The length of the CDR3 is 14 residues. Trimming shortened V by 5 bases and J by 2 bases, and 10 bases separated the two germline ends. Germline V CDR1 and CDR2: LNHNV, YYDKDF (reference sequence).

The chain combines TRBV7-9 with TRBJ1-3; D not certain. This CDR3 is built from 14 residues. Trimming removed 5 bases at V and 0 bases at J, with 8 bases between. The germline CDR1 and CDR2 sequences are SEHNR and FQNEAQ (reference sequence). The CDR3 coding sequence is TGTGCCAGCAGCAAGACGGGCTCTGGAAACACCATATATTTT. This gives the protein CASSKTGSGNTIYF.

The rearrangement uses TRBV7-9 and TRBJ2-7; unclear D gene. The CDR3 covers 14 residues. The V gene lost 2 bases and the J gene lost 2 bases, with 10 bases spanning the gap. The germline CDR1 and CDR2 sequences are SEHNR and FQNEAQ (reference sequence). This chain's CDR3 is CASSLSEYTYEQYF. CDR3 nucleotide sequence: TGTGCCAGCAGCTTATCGGAGTACACCTACGAGCAGTACTTC. Supplemented by reference TRBV7-9 and TRBJ2-7, the full variable domain reads DTGVSQNPRHKITKRGQNVTFRCDPISEHNRLYWYRQTLGQGPEFLTYFQNEAQLEKSRLLSDRFSAERPKGSFSTLEIQRTEQGDSAMYLCASSLSEYTYEQYFGPGTRLTVT.

This chain uses TRBV6-5 with TRBJ1-1; D gene uncertain. CDR1 and CDR2 (germline): MNHEY, SVGAGI. The CDR3 consists of 12 residues. V was shortened by 2 bases and J by 8 bases, with 9 bases between the two germline ends. The CDR3 protein is CASSYEGGEAFF. As DNA, the CDR3 is TGTGCCAGCAGTTACGAGGGAGGGGAAGCTTTCTTT.

The J gene is TRBJ1-1, the V gene TRBV2; D possibly corresponds to TRBD1 (6 bases). V shed 6 bases and J shed 2 bases, with 10 bases lying between them. The V gene's germline CDR1 is SNHLY and CDR2 FYNNEI. The CDR3 has 13 residues. The CDR3 spells CASRWTANTEAFF. CDR3 in DNA: TGTGCCAGCAGGTGGACAGCAAACACTGAAGCTTTCTTT.

The rearrangement joins TRBV7-3 to TRBJ1-5, with a tentative D call TRBD1 (5 bases). With 2 bases removed from V and 7 bases from J, the gap between germline ends came to 15 bases. This CDR3 has 15 amino acids. Germline V gene sequence: CDR1 SGHTA, CDR2 FQGTGA. In DNA form, the CDR3 reads TGTGCCAGCAGCTTAGCGCTTGATGGGGGGCAGCCCCAGCATTTT. Its protein is CASSLALDGGQPQHF. The variable domain in full, with the rest retrieved from reference TRBV7-3 and TRBJ1-5, is GAGVSQTPSNKVTEKGKYVELRCDPISGHTALYWYRQSLGQGPEFLIYFQGTGAADDSGLPNDRFFAVRPEGSVSTLKIQRTERGDSAVYLCASSLALDGGQPQHFGDGTRLSIL.

The V gene is TRBV29-1, the J gene TRBJ2-7; no clear D gene. Deletions cut 6 bases from V and 2 bases from J, with 8 bases between. Germline loops: CDR1 SQVTM, CDR2 ANQGSEA. This CDR3 has 11 residues. The CDR3 coding sequence is TGCAGCGTGGTCACTACCTACGAGCAGTACTTC. Translated: CSVVTTYEQYF.

The genes are TRBV4-3 and TRBJ2-5; TRBD1 matches 8 bases. V lost 3 bases to trimming and J lost 3 bases; unmatched junction nucleotides: 3. CDR3 size: 14 residues. Germline CDR1 and CDR2: LGHNA and YSLEER. The CDR3 reads CASSQGQAKETQYF. DNA of the CDR3: TGCGCCAGCAGCCAGGGACAGGCTAAAGAGACCCAGTACTTC.

The chain carries TRBV6-5 and TRBJ2-7; the match to TRBD1 covers 7 bases. CDR3 size: 14 residues. CDR1 and CDR2 from the germline V gene are MNHEY and SVGAGI. The trim removed 5 bases at V and 5 bases at J, leaving 9 bases unmatched. The CDR3 DNA reads TGTGCCAGCAGTCTATACGAACAGGGGAACGAGCAGTACTTC. This codes for CASSLYEQGNEQYF.